What follows are 11 T cell receptor beta chains derived from one specimen sequenced in a study of T-cell reconstitution after alpha-beta-depleted transplantation in children. For TCRbeta, the library was prepared with unique molecular identifiers. Using its own MiXCR run on the PCR reads, TCRdb lists one record per CDR3 protein. Of approximately 590,000 distinct CDR3 sequences in the sample, roughly a tenth were seen once. The sample was PBMCs from the stem cell graft donor, taken from the stem cell graft. The receptors shown here come from a human donor who donated a stem cell graft to a child with acute myeloid leukemia.

The V gene is TRBV7-9, the J gene TRBJ2-1, with 12 positions matching TRBD2. Germline V gene data show CDR1 as SEHNR and CDR2 as FQNEAQ (reference sequence). This CDR3 has 17 residues. V lost 3 bases, J lost 6 bases, and 9 bases stayed unmatched. The CDR3 loop is CASSLTRLAGAGNEQFF. CDR3 sequence (DNA): TGTGCCAGCAGCTTGACCCGACTAGCGGGAGCCGGCAATGAGCAGTTCTTC.

The J gene is TRBJ2-7, the V gene TRBV4-3; 8 bases agree with TRBD1. This CDR3 has 15 amino acids. V lost 4 bases, J lost 4 bases, and 9 bases stayed unmatched. CDR1 is LGHNA, CDR2 YSLEER, per germline. The CDR3 DNA is TGCGCCAGCAGCCGAGCTTCAGGGGGCGGTTACGAGCAGTACTTC. Its translation: CASSRASGGGYEQYF.

CDR3 amino acids: CAIKGRNNEKLFF. The CDR3 DNA follows: TGTGCCATCAAGGGGCGAAATAATGAAAAACTGTTTTTT. The gene calls are TRBV10-3 and TRBJ1-4, with D possibly matching TRBD1 (5 bases). This CDR3 has 13 amino acids. In germline, CDR1 is ENHRY, CDR2 SYGVKD. Trimming left V 7 bases short and J 4 bases short, with 10 bases between.

The sample holds many counts of this clonotype. The chain joins TRBV6-5 to TRBJ2-2; 12 bases are a match to TRBD2. The V gene end was trimmed by 2 bases and the J gene end by 5 bases; junction bases not matched to a gene: 3. The CDR3 covers 16 residues. Germline V CDR1 and CDR2: MNHEY, SVGAGI. The DNA of the CDR3 is TGTGCCAGCAGTTACCCCACTAGCGGGAGGACCGGGGAGCTGTTTTTT. This gives the protein CASSYPTSGRTGELFF.

In this sample, this clonotype turned up a few times. The chain is built from TRBV20-1 and TRBJ2-5, with D possibly matching TRBD2 (7 bases). This CDR3 is 13 amino acids long. With 3 bases removed from V and 3 bases from J, the gap between germline ends came to 11 bases. Germline loops: CDR1 DFQATT, CDR2 SNEGSKA (reference sequence). The CDR3 DNA reads as TGCAGTGCTAGCGGGGGGCAAGAAGAGACCCAGTACTTC. Its protein is CSASGGQEETQYF.

This clonotype occurred a few times. The chain uses TRBV12-3 or TRBV12-4 and TRBJ2-1; no clear D. V shed 8 bases and J shed 10 bases, with 12 bases lying between them. The CDR3 is 11 residues long. CDR3 nucleotide sequence: TGTGCCAGCGGAAACCCGGCGGAGCAGTTCTTC. Residues: CASGNPAEQFF.

The sample holds many counts of this clonotype. V is TRBV27 and J is TRBJ2-7, with TRBD2 identical over 8 bases. The trim removed 4 bases at V and 4 bases at J, leaving 6 bases unmatched. In germline, CDR1 is MNHEY, CDR2 SMNVEV (reference sequence). This CDR3 is 14 amino acids long. CDR3 nucleotide sequence: TGTGCCAGCAGTTGGACGGGAGGGCCGTACGAGCAGTACTTC. It translates to CASSWTGGPYEQYF.

In its sample, this clonotype was seen a few times. The chain employs TRBV29-1 and TRBJ2-7; D may correspond to TRBD1 or TRBD2 (5 bases each). Germline CDR1 is SQVTM and CDR2 is ANQGSEA. V dropped 7 bases and J dropped 7 bases, with 20 bases sitting between them. The CDR3 is made up of 13 amino acids. CDR3: CSARGTYLGEQYF. The DNA for the CDR3 is TGCAGCGCCAGAGGGACCTACCTGGGGGAGCAGTACTTC.

There are many counts of this clonotype. The chain is built from TRBV29-1 and TRBJ1-1; 8 bases fit TRBD1. The CDR3 contains 13 residues. Germline V gene data show CDR1 as SQVTM and CDR2 as ANQGSEA. J was trimmed by 8 bases and V by 7 bases; bases with no gene match: 12. CDR3 protein: CSAGQGFVTEAFF. Here the CDR3 DNA reads TGCAGCGCTGGACAGGGATTTGTAACCGAAGCTTTCTTT.

This clonotype was picked up a small number of times. V and J are TRBV7-9 and TRBJ2-5; D is perhaps TRBD1 or TRBD2 (5 bases each). The V and J ends lost 2 bases and 5 bases respectively, with 15 bases between them. Germline-derived CDR1 and CDR2 are SEHNR and FQNEAQ (reference sequence). This CDR3 has 15 amino acids. The CDR3 loop is CASSLPGTRLETQYF. The CDR3, as DNA: TGTGCCAGCAGCTTACCGGGGACCCGCTTGGAGACCCAGTACTTC.

This clonotype appeared a few times. The CDR3 reads CASSFLRREQYF. The CDR3 DNA reads TGTGCCAGCAGTTTTCTTCGGCGCGAGCAGTACTTC. The V call is TRBV12-3 or TRBV12-4, the J call TRBJ2-7; D gene ambiguous. V lost 3 bases to trimming and J lost 6 bases, with 9 bases between them. The CDR3 has 12 amino acids.